The next 31 T cell receptor beta chains were all read from a single sample in a study of beta chain features in type 1 diabetes. Investigators reverse transcribed all isolated RNA, so they sequenced expressed TCRB transcripts. Sequencing was performed with immunoSEQ multiplex PCR; in TCRdb, only in-frame clones are kept and a portion is missing. The sample carries hundreds of thousands of clones, 13% recorded once. The antigens of these receptors remain unknown. Study-level points and caveats: TCRB CDR3 length was moderately but significantly reduced in all four CD4+ subsets of Type 1 diabetes patients.

Sequenced sample: naive CD4+ T cells from blood. These receptors originate from a man aged 18-30 years with type 1 diabetes.

In its sample, this clone was seen a few times. The CDR3 is CASRRGDGYTF. DNA for the CDR3: TGTGCCAGCAGGAGGGGGGATGGCTACACCTTC. The chain has TRBV6-5 and TRBJ1-2, with D perhaps matching TRBD1 (6 bases). The germline gives CDR1 MNHEY, CDR2 SVGAGI. The V end was cut by 6 bases, the J end by 6 bases, with 8 bases between. The CDR3 is made up of 11 amino acids.

This clone was recorded a few times. The V and J genes are TRBV5-8 and TRBJ1-5; D is uncertain. The CDR3 is made up of 13 amino acids. Germline CDR1 is SGHTS and CDR2 is YDEGEE. The V end lost 1 base, the J end lost 5 bases, and 7 bases lay between the germline ends. The CDR3 here is CASSLQGDQPQHF. In nucleotides, the CDR3 is TGTGCCAGCAGCTTGCAAGGAGATCAGCCCCAGCATTTT.

Worth noting for this clone: This CDR3 is also generated by other DNA sequences in the sample. The genes are TRBV9 and TRBJ1-1; unclear D gene. Trimming took off 0 bases at V and 0 bases at J, with 3 bases between the two ends. Germline V gene lookup returns CDR1 SGDLS and CDR2 YYNGEE. The CDR3 length is 13 residues. The CDR3 protein is CASSVALNTEAFF. The DNA of the CDR3 is TGTGCCAGCAGCGTAGCCCTGAACACTGAAGCTTTCTTT.

This clone was counted a few times. CDR3 loop: CASNSVVLLVRPQHF. The CDR3 DNA follows: TGTGCCAGCAATTCGGTCGTCCTCCTGGTTAGGCCCCAGCATTTT. The J gene is TRBJ1-5, the V gene TRBV27; no clear D gene. The CDR3 runs to 15 residues. Germline V CDR1 and CDR2: MNHEY, SMNVEV (reference sequence). V lost 7 bases, J lost 9 bases, and 22 bases lay in between.

The chain employs TRBV30 and TRBJ1-2, with D unresolved. The CDR3 spans 12 residues. Germline assignment: CDR1 GTSNPN and CDR2 SVGIG (reference sequence). V was pared by 1 base and J by 5 bases, with 8 bases between. CDR3 residues: CAWSALVYGYTF. Written as DNA, the CDR3 is TGTGCCTGGAGTGCCCTCGTTTATGGCTACACCTTC.

The table lists this clone with a few counts. This sample also contains other DNA sequences that code for the same CDR3. This sequence joins TRBV6-4 and TRBJ1-6; 8 bases are shared with TRBD1. CDR3 length equals 13 residues. In germline, CDR1 is MRHNA, CDR2 SNTAGT. V trimming: 6 bases; J trimming: 6 bases; junction bases outside the gene matches: 1. This CDR3 is CASSDRGNSPLHF. The DNA for the CDR3 is TGTGCCAGCAGCGACAGGGGTAATTCACCCCTCCACTTT.

This clone was counted between two and nine times. This chain uses TRBV18 with TRBJ2-2; possible D gene TRBD1, 6 bases. The CDR3 has 14 amino acids. Germline V lookup: CDR1 KGHSH, CDR2 LQKENI. V was shortened by 4 bases and J by 1 base, with 7 bases between the two germline ends. The CDR3 sequence is CASSQDRNTGELFF. For the CDR3, the DNA is TGTGCCAGCTCACAGGACAGGAACACCGGGGAGCTGTTTTTT.

This clone was counted between two and nine times. The rearrangement uses TRBV6-5 and TRBJ2-1, with D perhaps TRBD2 (5 bases). V lost 3 bases, J lost 10 bases, and 7 bases lay in between. This CDR3 spans 11 amino acids. Germline V gene data show CDR1 as MNHEY and CDR2 as SVGAGI. As DNA, the CDR3 is TGTGCCAGCAGTTATAGGGAGGAGCAGTTCTTC. This sequence encodes CASSYREEQFF.

There are a few counts of this clone. The V call is TRBV2, the J call TRBJ1-2; D call uncertain. Trimming removed 0 bases from V and 6 bases from J, with 20 bases in between. This CDR3 is built from 17 residues. Per germline, CDR1 SNHLY and CDR2 FYNNEI. In DNA, the CDR3 is TGTGCCAGCAGTGAAGCGTTGGTTCTGCGGCGAGAGGATGGCTACACCTTC. Translated, it gives CASSEALVLRREDGYTF.

This clone has just a few counts. Other DNA sequences in this specimen translate into the identical CDR3. The chain has TRBV28 and TRBJ2-7, with D hard to call. The CDR3 has 11 residues. Trimming took off 4 bases at V and 4 bases at J, with 5 bases between the two ends. CDR1 MDHEN and CDR2 SYDVKM come from the germline V gene. CDR3 amino acids: CASSSPYEQYF. The CDR3 nucleotides read TGTGCCAGCAGTTCGCCTTACGAGCAGTACTTC. The complete variable domain, with remaining parts taken from reference TRBV28 and TRBJ2-7, reads DVKVTQSSRYLVKRTGEKVFLECVQDMDHENMFWYRQDPGLGLRLIYFSYDVKMKEKGDIPEGYSVSREKKERFSLILESASTNQTSMYLCASSSPYEQYFGPGTRLTVT.

V is TRBV7-9 and J is TRBJ2-7, with D perhaps assigned TRBD1 or TRBD2 (5 bases each). Trimming pared 1 base from V and 0 bases from J, leaving 7 bases between. The CDR3 is made up of 14 amino acids. CDR1 is SEHNR, CDR2 FQNEAQ, per germline (reference sequence). CDR3 bases: TGTGCCAGCAGCTTAGGGGGACCCTCCTACGAGCAGTACTTC. It encodes CASSLGGPSYEQYF.

J is TRBJ2-3 and V is TRBV5-1; D is uncertain. Germline CDR1 is SGHRS and CDR2 is YFSETQ. The CDR3 is 13 residues long. V was pared by 4 bases and J by 4 bases, with 10 bases between. In DNA form, the CDR3 reads TGCGCCAGCAGCGTGTACTCCGCAGATACGCAGTATTTT. Its protein product is CASSVYSADTQYF.

This clone was observed a few times. CDR3 DNA sequence: TGTGCCAGTGCCTTGGCCCCACAGGGCGATGAGCAGTTCTTC. It specifies CASALAPQGDEQFF. The V gene is TRBV19, the J gene TRBJ2-1, with a tentative D call TRBD1 (6 bases). The CDR3 length is 14 residues. The germline V gene encodes CDR1 LNHDA and CDR2 SQIVND (reference sequence). The V and J ends lost 8 bases and 8 bases respectively, with 19 bases between them.

For this clone: Other DNA sequences in the sample encode the same CDR3. V and J are TRBV6-6 and TRBJ1-1; D is unresolved. The CDR3 sequence is 13 residues long. V gave up 8 bases and J gave up 4 bases, with 14 bases separating them. Germline V gives CDR1 MNHNY, CDR2 SVGAGI (reference sequence). The CDR3 DNA reads TGTGCCAGCGCTCGACTGTCGTTCACTGAAGCTTTCTTT. Translation: CASARLSFTEAFF.

The chain is built from TRBV28 and TRBJ1-4; a possible D gene is TRBD1 (5 bases). Germline-derived CDR1 and CDR2 are MDHEN and SYDVKM. This CDR3 region has 12 residues. V was clipped by 10 bases and J by 3 bases, with 9 bases between them. The DNA for the CDR3 is TGTGCCACCGTGGGACCTAATGAAAAACTGTTTTTT. This translates into CATVGPNEKLFF.

This chain uses TRBV7-2 with TRBJ1-2; 10 bases are shared with TRBD1. The CDR3 extends over 15 amino acids. Germline V gene lookup returns CDR1 SGHTA and CDR2 FQGNSA. V lost 1 base to trimming and J lost 6 bases; unmatched junction nucleotides: 5. The DNA for the CDR3 is TGTGCCAGCAGCTTAGGTGTCGGACAGGGGGATGGCTACACCTTC. This gives the protein CASSLGVGQGDGYTF.

The rearrangement joins TRBV7-8 to TRBJ1-3, with D hard to call. V was cut by 5 bases and J by 2 bases, with 10 bases left in between. The V gene's germline CDR1 is SGHVS and CDR2 FQNEAQ. The CDR3 is made up of 14 amino acids. In DNA, the CDR3 is TGTGCCAGCAGCCGAGAATTGGCTGGAAACACCATATATTTT. Translating it yields CASSRELAGNTIYF. The variable domain in full, completed from reference TRBV7-8 and TRBJ1-3, reads GAGVSQSPRYKVAKRGQDVALRCDPISGHVSLFWYQQALGQGPEFLTYFQNEAQLDKSGLPSDRFFAERPEGSVSTLKIQRTQQEDSAVYLCASSRELAGNTIYFGEGSWLTVV.

This clone was picked up a small number of times. The sample holds other DNA sequences that translate to the same CDR3. The V gene is TRBV9, the J gene TRBJ2-1, with D possibly TRBD2 on 6 matching bases. Germline-derived CDR1 and CDR2 are SGDLS and YYNGEE. The V and J ends lost 2 bases and 4 bases respectively, with 10 bases between them. The CDR3 spans 14 residues. In DNA form, the CDR3 reads TGTGCCAGCAGCGTGGCTAGCGCTTACAATGAGCAGTTCTTC. Protein: CASSVASAYNEQFF. The whole variable domain, remainder taken from reference TRBV9 and TRBJ2-1, is DSGVTQTPKHLITATGQRVTLRCSPRSGDLSVYWYQQSLDQGLQFLIQYYNGEERAKGNILERFSAQQFPDLHSELNLSSLELGDSALYFCASSVASAYNEQFFGPGTRLTVL.

This clone was counted only a few times. The rearrangement joins TRBV11-3 to TRBJ2-2, with TRBD1 as a possible D gene (6 bases). V was pared by 8 bases and J by 1 base, with 8 bases between. The CDR3 covers 13 residues. Germline V gives CDR1 SGHNT, CDR2 YENEEA. The CDR3 here is CASGGLNTGELFF. Written as DNA, the CDR3 is TGTGCCAGCGGGGGCCTGAACACCGGGGAGCTGTTTTTT.

This clone was seen more than once but under ten times. This sequence joins TRBV13 and TRBJ1-1; D is ambiguous. CDR3 length equals 14 residues. In germline, CDR1 is PRHDT, CDR2 FYEKMQ (reference sequence). The V end lost 3 bases, the J end lost 3 bases, and 11 bases lay between the germline ends. The CDR3 nucleotides are TGTGCCAGCAGCTTCAATTTAAGGGACACTGAAGCTTTCTTT. Its protein is CASSFNLRDTEAFF.

This clone has a handful of counts. The chain recombines TRBV20-1 with TRBJ2-1; D might be TRBD2 (5 bases). Between the trimmed V and J ends, which lost 8 bases and 6 bases, there was a span of 11 bases. The CDR3 consists of 11 residues. The germline gives CDR1 DFQATT, CDR2 SNEGSKA (reference sequence). In nucleotides, the CDR3 is TGCAGTTTACTCGGAGGCAATGAGCAGTTCTTC. Translation gives CSLLGGNEQFF.

The chain carries TRBV2 and TRBJ2-7; perhaps TRBD1 as D (6 bases). The V gene lost 6 bases and the J gene lost 4 bases, with 10 bases spanning the gap. The CDR3 loop spans 12 amino acids. Germline values: CDR1 SNHLY, CDR2 FYNNEI. Written as DNA, the CDR3 is TGTGCCAGCAGGGTTGGACAGTACGAGCAGTACTTC. Amino acid sequence: CASRVGQYEQYF.

The CDR3 DNA follows: TGTGCCAGCAGCTTATCTATAGCCAAAAACATTCAGTACTTC. This sequence encodes CASSLSIAKNIQYF. The V call is TRBV7-9, the J call TRBJ2-4; D is unresolved. CDR3 size: 14 residues. Germline CDR1 is SEHNR and CDR2 is FQNEAQ (reference sequence). Between the trimmed V and J ends, which lost 2 bases and 0 bases, there was a span of 5 bases.

The chain couples TRBV9 to TRBJ2-2; D call uncertain. Trimming stripped 1 base from V and 5 bases from J, with 9 bases between. The length of the CDR3 is 14 residues. CDR1 is SGDLS, CDR2 YYNGEE, per germline. CDR3 sequence reads: CASSVLGDTGELFF. The DNA for the CDR3 is TGTGCCAGCAGCGTATTAGGTGATACCGGGGAGCTGTTTTTT. The variable domain in full, completed from reference TRBV9 and TRBJ2-2, reads DSGVTQTPKHLITATGQRVTLRCSPRSGDLSVYWYQQSLDQGLQFLIQYYNGEERAKGNILERFSAQQFPDLHSELNLSSLELGDSALYFCASSVLGDTGELFFGEGSRLTVL.

Points on this clone: In the same sample, other DNA sequences code for this CDR3. The rearrangement links TRBV19 to TRBJ2-1; D assignment may be TRBD1 or TRBD2 (5 bases each). The CDR3 sequence is 15 residues long. Germline lookup yields CDR1 LNHDA and CDR2 SQIVND (reference sequence). V lost 3 bases to trimming and J lost 0 bases, with 9 bases between them. This chain's CDR3 is CASSIGGNSYNEQFF. Written as DNA, the CDR3 is TGTGCCAGTAGTATTGGGGGAAACTCCTACAATGAGCAGTTCTTC.

This clone was observed a few times. The CDR3 region is CASSYFGTLEETQYF. The CDR3 nucleotides are TGTGCCAGCAGTTACTTCGGGACCCTTGAAGAGACCCAGTACTTC. This sequence joins TRBV27 and TRBJ2-5; D tentatively fits TRBD1 or TRBD2 (5 bases each). Germline V lookup: CDR1 MNHEY, CDR2 SMNVEV (reference sequence). The ends were cut back, 4 bases at V and 3 bases at J, with 15 bases in the middle. CDR3 length: 15 residues.

Comment on this clone: The CDR3 does not end in the conserved phenylalanine or tryptophan, so this is likely a read error. The chain uses TRBV27 and TRBJ1-1; D is perhaps TRBD1 (6 bases). Germline V gene sequence: CDR1 MNHEY, CDR2 SMNVEV (reference sequence). CDR3 length: 13 amino acids. Trimming shortened V by 6 bases and J by 4 bases, and 12 bases separated the two germline ends. CDR3 nucleotides: TGTGCCAGCAGATCCACAGGGAGCACTGAAGCTTTCCTT. This sequence encodes CASRSTGSTEAFL.

This clone was counted only a few times. The chain combines TRBV7-9 with TRBJ1-1; D uncertain. The ends were cut back, 1 base at V and 1 base at J, with 19 bases in the middle. Germline loops: CDR1 SEHNR, CDR2 FQNEAQ (reference sequence). The CDR3 consists of 18 residues. CDR3 region: CASSLGWGYEMPNTEAFF. CDR3 DNA: TGTGCCAGCAGCTTAGGATGGGGATACGAGATGCCGAACACTGAAGCTTTCTTT.

V usage is TRBV9 and J usage is TRBJ2-7; D might be TRBD1 (5 bases). Germline V gene data show CDR1 as SGDLS and CDR2 as YYNGEE. V lost 0 bases, J lost 3 bases, and 13 bases lay in between. The CDR3 loop spans 15 amino acids. The CDR3 spells CASSVGRESGYEQYF. The CDR3 DNA follows: TGTGCCAGCAGCGTAGGCAGGGAAAGTGGCTACGAGCAGTACTTC.

This clone has more than one count but fewer than ten. The chain combines TRBV30 with TRBJ1-2; no definite D call. The CDR3 is 13 amino acids. Trimming pared 3 bases from V and 6 bases from J, leaving 14 bases between. Germline CDR1 and CDR2: GTSNPN and SVGIG (reference sequence). The CDR3 spells CAWRVWTSDGYTF. CDR3 coding DNA: TGTGCCTGGAGGGTCTGGACGAGCGATGGCTACACCTTC.

The gene calls are TRBV30 and TRBJ1-4; no clear D gene. The CDR3 is 14 amino acids. V lost 0 bases to trimming and J lost 8 bases, with 13 bases between them. CDR1 is GTSNPN and CDR2 is SVGIG in the germline V gene (reference sequence). The CDR3 here is CAWSVGLGEEKLFF. The CDR3 DNA is TGTGCCTGGAGTGTGGGCCTCGGGGAAGAAAAACTGTTTTTT.